This entry lists 10 T cell receptor beta chains sequenced from one sample in a study of cytomegalovirus exposure and HLA in healthy donors. 60 Vbeta and 13 Jbeta primers were used in PCR. The assay was immunoSEQ multiplex PCR, and TCRdb's table has in-frame clones only and misses some. The table records around 64,000 clones, more than 75% of them present only once. The sequencing sample was made of PBMCs. Every receptor here comes from a man between 18 and 35 years old in good health and CMV-seropositive.

This chain joins TRBV29-1 and TRBJ1-1; tentatively, D is TRBD1 (5 bases). Deletions cut 6 bases from V and 0 bases from J, with 11 bases between. The CDR3 is made up of 13 amino acids. The germline V gene has CDR1 SQVTM and CDR2 ANQGSEA. The CDR3 region has the DNA TGCAGCGTCAAACAGGTCTTGAACACTGAAGCTTTCTTT. Protein sequence: CSVKQVLNTEAFF.

The sample holds a few counts of this clone. The genes are TRBV6-5 and TRBJ2-7; TRBD1 matches at 8 bases. The CDR3 runs 14 residues. The V gene's germline CDR1 is MNHEY and CDR2 SVGAGI. Trimming cost V 5 bases and J 2 bases; bases outside gene matches: 5. CDR3 amino acids: CASSTGGFAYEQYF. The CDR3 DNA follows: TGTGCCAGCAGTACAGGGGGTTTCGCCTACGAGCAGTACTTC.

The chain links TRBV19 to TRBJ1-2; D remains unclear. V was clipped by 5 bases and J by 7 bases, with 8 bases between them. CDR3 length: 11 residues. The germline gives CDR1 LNHDA, CDR2 SQIVND (reference sequence). The CDR3 region has the DNA TGTGCCAGTAGTTCGGTTCTTGGCTACACCTTC. It codes for CASSSVLGYTF.

The V and J genes are TRBV7-9 and TRBJ1-4, with no clear D. V lost 4 bases to trimming and J lost 5 bases, with 11 bases between them. From germline, CDR1 is SEHNR and CDR2 FQNEAQ (reference sequence). The CDR3 covers 14 residues. CDR3 coding DNA: TGTGCCAGCAGCTATACACAGACAAATGAAAAACTGTTTTTT. Translation gives CASSYTQTNEKLFF.

The rearrangement joins TRBV7-8 to TRBJ2-7; possible D gene TRBD1, 5 bases. The germline CDR1 and CDR2 sequences are SGHVS and FQNEAQ. There are 14 residues in the CDR3. V was clipped by 7 bases and J by 2 bases, with 15 bases between them. Here the CDR3 DNA reads TGTGCCAGCACTATGGGGCCCACCGCCTACGAGCAGTACTTC. Residues: CASTMGPTAYEQYF.

The DNA for the CDR3 is TGTGCCTGGTGGGAGCGGGGCTCACCCCTCCACTTT. As protein: CAWWERGSPLHF. V and J are TRBV30 and TRBJ1-6; possibly TRBD1 for D (5 bases). Germline V gene data show CDR1 as GTSNPN and CDR2 as SVGIG (reference sequence). This CDR3 has 12 amino acids. Trimming shortened V by 5 bases and J by 10 bases, and 12 bases separated the two germline ends.

This chain uses TRBV29-1 with TRBJ2-3, with 10 bases matching TRBD1. This CDR3 has 15 amino acids. From germline, CDR1 is SQVTM and CDR2 ANQGSEA. With 2 bases clipped from V and 0 bases from J, the junction kept 2 bases outside the gene matches. This CDR3 reads CSVERQGASTDTQYF. The CDR3 region has the DNA TGCAGCGTTGAACGACAGGGGGCAAGCACAGATACGCAGTATTTT.

The J gene is TRBJ2-7, the V gene TRBV30; 7 bases are shared with TRBD1. CDR1 is GTSNPN and CDR2 is SVGIG in the germline V gene (reference sequence). CDR3 size: 15 residues. J gave up 5 bases and V 0 bases, and 10 bases lay outside the gene matches. CDR3 bases: TGTGCCTGGAGTGTCACAGGGGTGAAGTACCACGAGCAGTACTTC. Amino acid sequence: CAWSVTGVKYHEQYF.

This clone was seen a handful of times. V and J are TRBV27 and TRBJ2-7, with D possibly TRBD2 on 7 matching bases. Germline loops: CDR1 MNHEY, CDR2 SMNVEV (reference sequence). Trimming removed 2 bases at V and 6 bases at J, with 11 bases between. The CDR3 length is 13 residues. CDR3 amino acids: CASSLRGGGEQYF. In nucleotides, the CDR3 is TGTGCCAGCAGTTTAAGAGGGGGGGGCGAGCAGTACTTC.

The chain combines TRBV30 with TRBJ1-1; tentative D call: TRBD1 (6 bases). Germline V gene data show CDR1 as GTSNPN and CDR2 as SVGIG (reference sequence). This CDR3 has 13 amino acids. V was clipped by 1 base and J by 5 bases, with 11 bases between them. The CDR3 DNA sequence: TGTGCCTGGAGTGGAACAGGGCGTACTGAAGCTTTCTTT. Residues: CAWSGTGRTEAFF.